This T cell receptor (beta chain) was captured in a study of Graves' ophthalmopathy and Graves' hyperthyroidism. Study details: Samples of peripheral blood were obtained at initial diagnosis, prior to treatment of any kind.

Looked up from germline, CDR1 is SGHRS and CDR2 is YFSETQ. Trimming at V came to 5 bases and at J to 7 bases, leaving 5 bases not matched to a gene. This CDR3 is built from 13 residues. This clonotype came up many times. Transcripts of RNA were the source for amplifying TCR beta CDR3 regions. HTBI-primed RT-PCR formed the first round, and a multiplex PCR formed the second. A single record per CDR3 protein comes from TCRdb applying MiXCR to the multiplex PCR reads. The sample gives a few hundred thousand distinct CDR3 sequences, about 22% of which show up once; about 40% is in the top ten. Sequenced: peripheral blood. The sequence derives from a woman between 50 and 59 years old with Graves' ophthalmopathy. The chain employs TRBV5-1 and TRBJ1-5; 8 bases match TRBD1. The CDR3 loop is CASRAGGGQPQHF. In DNA, the CDR3 is TGCGCCAGCAGGGCAGGGGGCGGACAGCCCCAGCATTTT.